The 26 T cell receptor beta chains presented below share a single source sample, sequenced in a study of CD8 T cells in Susac syndrome (dated by TCRdb to about 2019). Library preparation employed the immunoSEQ multiplex PCR assay. RNA was extracted using the RNeasy kit, and about 0.45 to 1 ug of the RNA was reverse transcribed with random hexamers. TCRdb redid the processing of the public reads, applying fastp at Q25 and MiXCR, and retained in-frame beta chains. Rows are combined by CDR3 protein, so each entry shows the most common genes and DNA. Here the sample has about 190,000 distinct CDR3 sequences; 95% occur a single time. Clones ranked in the top ten supply approximately 0.16% of the sample. Sequenced: CD8+ T cells from PBMCs. All receptors derive from a human donor with Susac syndrome.

The V and J genes are TRBV5-1 and TRBJ2-6; the match to TRBD1 covers 7 bases. Germline V gene data show CDR1 as SGHRS and CDR2 as YFSETQ. With 2 bases clipped from V and 2 bases from J, the junction kept 7 bases outside the gene matches. The CDR3 covers 17 residues. This CDR3 reads CASSLTTGPTGANVLTF. The CDR3 DNA reads TGCGCCAGCAGCTTAACGACAGGGCCTACTGGGGCCAACGTCCTGACTTTC.

The genes are TRBV4-2 and TRBJ1-1; D possibly corresponds to TRBD1 (6 bases). This CDR3 region has 14 residues. CDR1 is LGHNA, CDR2 YNFKEQ, per germline. V was clipped by 7 bases and J by 1 base, with 13 bases between them. The CDR3 DNA follows: TGTGCCAGCAATTTGTGGGGGGCGAACACTGAAGCTTTCTTT. It encodes CASNLWGANTEAFF.

This clonotype was recorded once. V gene TRBV3-1 combines with J gene TRBJ1-5; D remains ambiguous. Looked up from germline, CDR1 is LGHDT and CDR2 is YNNKEL (reference sequence). V was shortened by 1 base and J by 4 bases, with 5 bases between the two germline ends. The CDR3 covers 13 residues. The CDR3 DNA follows: TGTGCCAGCAGCCAAGCTCGGAATCAGCCCCAGCATTTT. The encoded protein is CASSQARNQPQHF.

J is TRBJ2-2 and V is TRBV9; D gene uncertain. CDR1 and CDR2 from the germline V gene are SGDLS and YYNGEE. This CDR3 has 12 residues. V lost 6 bases and J 0 bases, leaving 3 bases between the germline ends. CDR3 protein: CASKANTGELFF. The CDR3 DNA follows: TGTGCCAGCAAGGCGAACACCGGGGAGCTGTTTTTT.

This sequence joins TRBV3-1 and TRBJ2-2; D possibly corresponds to TRBD1 (5 bases). V lost 1 base to trimming and J lost 5 bases, with 11 bases between them. The germline CDR1 and CDR2 sequences are LGHDT and YNNKEL (reference sequence). CDR3 length: 15 amino acids. The CDR3 loop is CASSQVGVGTGELFF. The CDR3 bases are TGTGCCAGCAGCCAAGTAGGGGTAGGAACCGGGGAGCTGTTTTTT. Filled out from reference TRBV3-1 and TRBJ2-2, the complete variable domain reads DTAVSQTPKYLVTQMGNDKSIKCEQNLGHDTMYWYKQDSKKFLKIMFSYNNKELIINETVPNRFSPKSPDKAHLNLHINSLELGDSAVYFCASSQVGVGTGELFFGEGSRLTVL.

V and J are TRBV29-1 and TRBJ1-1, with 10 bases fitting TRBD1. The CDR3 sequence is 15 residues long. Trimming took 5 bases from V and 11 from J; bases not matched to a gene: 17. Germline lookup yields CDR1 SQVTM and CDR2 ANQGSEA. The CDR3, as DNA: TGCAGCGTTCAGCTACGTTTGGGACAGGGGTTTTCGGCTTTCTTT. Its protein product is CSVQLRLGQGFSAFF.

This clonotype was seen once. CDR3 sequence reads: CASSVASGTYEQYF. CDR3 nucleotides: TGTGCCAGCAGCGTAGCCAGCGGTACCTACGAGCAGTACTTC. This sequence joins TRBV9 and TRBJ2-7, with D possibly TRBD2 on 5 matching bases. Germline V gene lookup returns CDR1 SGDLS and CDR2 YYNGEE. The CDR3 runs 14 residues. Trimming took off 0 bases at V and 2 bases at J, with 9 bases between the two ends.

The chain links TRBV7-3 to TRBJ1-2, with 7 bases that match TRBD1. The germline V gene has CDR1 SGHTA and CDR2 FQGTGA. The CDR3 length is 17 residues. With 5 bases clipped from V and 3 bases from J, the junction kept 15 bases outside the gene matches. For the CDR3, the DNA is TGTGCCAGCAGCCCCACACCCCCGACAGGGACGGACTATGGCTACACCTTC. Translation: CASSPTPPTGTDYGYTF.

The gene calls are TRBV2 and TRBJ2-3; 8 bases match TRBD2. V lost 1 base, J lost 3 bases, and 3 bases stayed unmatched. Looked up from germline, CDR1 is SNHLY and CDR2 is FYNNEI. The CDR3 consists of 15 residues. The CDR3 coding sequence is TGTGCCAGCAGTGAAGGGCGGGGGGAGACAGATACGCAGTATTTT. Translated: CASSEGRGETDTQYF.

The V gene is TRBV20-1, the J gene TRBJ2-1; the D gene is possibly TRBD1 (6 bases). CDR1 is DFQATT, CDR2 SNEGSKA, per germline (reference sequence). The CDR3 runs 15 residues. Trimming left V 6 bases short and J 3 bases short, with 18 bases between. The CDR3 DNA follows: TGCAGTGCCGACACCGGGACATACGACTACAATGAGCAGTTCTTC. It encodes CSADTGTYDYNEQFF.

The V and J genes are TRBV5-1 and TRBJ2-3; tentative D call: TRBD2 (5 bases). Deletions cut 2 bases from V and 6 bases from J, with 16 bases between. The CDR3 loop spans 15 amino acids. Germline CDR1 reads SGHRS; CDR2 reads YFSETQ. CDR3 bases: TGCGCCAGCAGCTTTACTGAACTAGTCACGGATACGCAGTATTTT. Translating it yields CASSFTELVTDTQYF.

The rearrangement joins TRBV29-1 to TRBJ1-1, with D perhaps matching TRBD1 (6 bases). In germline, CDR1 is SQVTM, CDR2 ANQGSEA. The CDR3 sequence is 12 residues long. CDR3: CSGGTGSLLAFF. The DNA for the CDR3 is TGCTCCGGGGGCACGGGAAGTCTGCTAGCTTTCTTT.

This chain connects TRBV14 to TRBJ1-2; D uncertain. V shed 0 bases and J shed 7 bases, with 12 bases lying between them. Germline V gives CDR1 SGHDN, CDR2 FVKESK. The CDR3 has 14 residues. The CDR3 spells CASSQEGYGFGYTF. The CDR3, as DNA: TGTGCCAGCAGCCAAGAGGGGTACGGGTTTGGCTACACCTTC.

V and J are TRBV4-1 and TRBJ2-7, with D perhaps matching TRBD2 (5 bases). The CDR3 contains 15 residues. Germline V CDR1 and CDR2: MGHRA, YSYEKL. V gave up 1 base and J gave up 0 bases, with 10 bases separating them. The CDR3 coding sequence is TGCGCCAGCAGCCAAGGGTGGACTGGCTCCTACGAGCAGTACTTC. Translating gives CASSQGWTGSYEQYF.

The chain couples TRBV7-8 to TRBJ1-2, with TRBD1 as a possible D gene (5 bases). The ends were cut back, 4 bases at V and 8 bases at J, with 8 bases in the middle. Germline V CDR1 and CDR2: SGHVS, FQNEAQ. The CDR3 extends over 11 amino acids. CDR3 in amino acids: CASSSAGGYTF. The CDR3, as DNA: TGTGCCAGCAGCTCTGCAGGGGGCTACACCTTC.

This rearrangement joins TRBV7-6 to TRBJ2-2; no reliable D call. The V gene lost 4 bases and the J gene lost 6 bases, with 9 bases spanning the gap. CDR1 SGHVS and CDR2 FNYEAQ come from the germline V gene. CDR3 length equals 13 residues. CDR3 region: CASSSGQAGELFF. Here the CDR3 DNA reads TGTGCCAGCAGCTCTGGCCAGGCCGGGGAGCTGTTTTTT.

The chain recombines TRBV23-1 with TRBJ2-4; D is unclear. TRBV23-1 is labeled an ORF, and its function is uncertain. This CDR3 has 15 residues. The germline V and J ends were trimmed by 4 bases and 0 bases, with 10 bases remaining between them. CDR3 in amino acids: CASSLGEPAKNIQYF. The CDR3 nucleotides read TGCGCCAGCAGTCTGGGCGAACCAGCCAAAAACATTCAGTACTTC.

The V and J genes are TRBV7-3 and TRBJ2-7; TRBD2 might be the D (6 bases). Germline lookup yields CDR1 SGHTA and CDR2 FQGTGA. The CDR3 is made up of 20 amino acids. Trimming stripped 0 bases from V and 3 bases from J, with 27 bases between. In nucleotides, the CDR3 is TGTGCCAGCAGCTTAACGGGGAGGTTAGTTGAGGTTACCTTTCTCTACGAGCAGTACTTC. This gives the protein CASSLTGRLVEVTFLYEQYF.

V and J are TRBV5-6 and TRBJ2-1; D possibly corresponds to TRBD1 (6 bases). Trimming removed 4 bases at V and 5 bases at J, with 10 bases between. Germline V gives CDR1 SGHDT, CDR2 YYEEEE. This CDR3 contains 13 residues. The CDR3 protein is CASSIGQNNEQFF. The CDR3 DNA is TGTGCCAGCAGCATAGGACAGAACAATGAGCAGTTCTTC.

V and J are TRBV12-3 or TRBV12-4 and TRBJ1-2; D call uncertain. The CDR3 length is 15 residues. V lost 0 bases and J lost 4, with 12 bases in between. In DNA form, the CDR3 reads TGTGCCAGCAGTTTAGCGTCGGGAAGCGTCTATGGCTACACCTTC. As protein: CASSLASGSVYGYTF.

V and J are TRBV20-1 and TRBJ2-7; 8 nucleotides agree with TRBD1. Trimming took 7 bases from V and 1 from J; bases not matched to a gene: 9. This CDR3 comprises 14 residues. Germline V gene lookup returns CDR1 DFQATT and CDR2 SNEGSKA (reference sequence). The CDR3 DNA is TGCAGTGTTAGGTCAGGACAGGGTTCCTACGAGCAGTACTTC. Translation gives CSVRSGQGSYEQYF.

The chain couples TRBV6-1 to TRBJ1-2; 7 positions match TRBD1. Germline assignment: CDR1 MNHNS and CDR2 SASEGT. V lost 8 bases, J lost 4 bases, and 7 bases stayed unmatched. The CDR3 has 13 amino acids. The CDR3 DNA follows: TGTGCCAGCTTGGGACAGAGGATCTATGGCTACACCTTC. As protein: CASLGQRIYGYTF.

This clonotype showed up just a few times. The V and J genes are TRBV6-1 and TRBJ1-2; D is perhaps TRBD1 (5 bases). CDR1 is MNHNS and CDR2 is SASEGT in the germline V gene. V shed 6 bases and J shed 4 bases, with 12 bases lying between them. This CDR3 contains 13 residues. For the CDR3, the DNA is TGTGCCAGCAGCGTCGACAGAGTCTATGGCTACACCTTC. The encoded protein is CASSVDRVYGYTF.

The chain has TRBV19 and TRBJ2-1; no clear D. The CDR3 covers 15 residues. Germline assignment: CDR1 LNHDA and CDR2 SQIVND (reference sequence). Trimming shortened V by 3 bases and J by 1 base, and 10 bases separated the two germline ends. The CDR3 region is CASSIGQWSYNEQFF. As DNA, the CDR3 is TGTGCCAGTAGTATTGGCCAGTGGTCCTACAATGAGCAGTTCTTC.

This clonotype was recorded only once. The J gene is TRBJ2-7, the V gene TRBV20-1; perhaps TRBD1 as D (6 bases). This CDR3 has 15 amino acids. The ends were cut back, 2 bases at V and 2 bases at J, with 16 bases in the middle. The germline gives CDR1 DFQATT, CDR2 SNEGSKA (reference sequence). The DNA of the CDR3 is TGCAGTGCTAGACCTCAAGGACAGCGAGCCTACGAGCAGTACTTC. This translates into CSARPQGQRAYEQYF.

This rearrangement joins TRBV30 to TRBJ2-5, with D perhaps TRBD2 (6 bases). Germline V gene data show CDR1 as GTSNPN and CDR2 as SVGIG (reference sequence). V lost 2 bases to trimming and J lost 0 bases, with 22 bases between them. The length of the CDR3 is 18 residues. The CDR3 loop is CAWSPRTGAEWYQETQYF. DNA for the CDR3: TGTGCCTGGAGTCCTAGGACGGGAGCAGAGTGGTACCAAGAGACCCAGTACTTC.